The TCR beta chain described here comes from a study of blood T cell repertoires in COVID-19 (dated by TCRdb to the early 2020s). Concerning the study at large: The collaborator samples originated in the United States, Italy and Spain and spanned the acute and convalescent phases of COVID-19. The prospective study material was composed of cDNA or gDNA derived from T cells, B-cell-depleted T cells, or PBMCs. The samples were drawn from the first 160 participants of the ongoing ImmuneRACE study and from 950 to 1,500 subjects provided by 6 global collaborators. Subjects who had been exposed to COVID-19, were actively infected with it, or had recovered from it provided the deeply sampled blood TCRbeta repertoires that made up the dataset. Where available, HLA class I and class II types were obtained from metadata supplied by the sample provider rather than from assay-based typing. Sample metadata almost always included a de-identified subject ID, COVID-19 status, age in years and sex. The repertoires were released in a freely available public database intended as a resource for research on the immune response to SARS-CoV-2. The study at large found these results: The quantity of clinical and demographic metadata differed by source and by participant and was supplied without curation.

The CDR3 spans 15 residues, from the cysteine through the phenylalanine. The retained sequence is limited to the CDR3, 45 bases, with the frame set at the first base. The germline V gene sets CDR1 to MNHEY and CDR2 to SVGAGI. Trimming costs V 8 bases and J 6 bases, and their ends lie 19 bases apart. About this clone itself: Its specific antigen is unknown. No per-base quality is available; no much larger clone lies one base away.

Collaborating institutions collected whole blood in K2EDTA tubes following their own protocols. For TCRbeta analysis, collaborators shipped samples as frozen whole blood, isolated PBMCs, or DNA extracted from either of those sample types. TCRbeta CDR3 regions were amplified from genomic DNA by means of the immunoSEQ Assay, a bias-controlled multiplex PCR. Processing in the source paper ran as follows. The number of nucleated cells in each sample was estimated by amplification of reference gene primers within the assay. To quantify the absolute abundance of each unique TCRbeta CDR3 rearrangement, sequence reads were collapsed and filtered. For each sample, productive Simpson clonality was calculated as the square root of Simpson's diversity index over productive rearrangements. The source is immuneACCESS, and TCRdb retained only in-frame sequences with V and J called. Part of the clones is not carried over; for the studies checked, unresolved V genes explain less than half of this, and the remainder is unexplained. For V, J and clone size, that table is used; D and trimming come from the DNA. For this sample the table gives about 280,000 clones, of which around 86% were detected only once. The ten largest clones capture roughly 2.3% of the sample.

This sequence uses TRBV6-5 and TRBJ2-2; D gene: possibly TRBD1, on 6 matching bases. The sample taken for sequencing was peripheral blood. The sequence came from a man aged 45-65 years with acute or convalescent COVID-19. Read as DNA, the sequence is TGTGCCAGCGTTAAAGGGGACACCTTCGCCGGGGAGCTGTTTTTT. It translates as CASVKGDTFAGELFF.